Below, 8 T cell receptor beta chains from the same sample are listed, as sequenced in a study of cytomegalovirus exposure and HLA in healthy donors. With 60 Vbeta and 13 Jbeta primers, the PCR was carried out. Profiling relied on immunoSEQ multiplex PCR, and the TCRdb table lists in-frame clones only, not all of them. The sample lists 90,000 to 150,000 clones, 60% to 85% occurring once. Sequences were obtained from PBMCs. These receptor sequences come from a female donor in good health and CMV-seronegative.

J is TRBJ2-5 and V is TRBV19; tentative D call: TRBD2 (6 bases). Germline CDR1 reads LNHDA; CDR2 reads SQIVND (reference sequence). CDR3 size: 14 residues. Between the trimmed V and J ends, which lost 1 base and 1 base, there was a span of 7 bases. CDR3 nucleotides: TGTGCCAGTAGTATAGTCGGGGGCCAAGAGACCCAGTACTTC. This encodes CASSIVGGQETQYF.

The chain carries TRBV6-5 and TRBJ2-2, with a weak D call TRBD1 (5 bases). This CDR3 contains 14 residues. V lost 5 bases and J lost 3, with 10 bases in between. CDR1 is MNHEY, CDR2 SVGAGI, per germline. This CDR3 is CASSRQFDTGELFF. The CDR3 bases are TGTGCCAGCAGTCGACAGTTCGACACCGGGGAGCTGTTTTTT.

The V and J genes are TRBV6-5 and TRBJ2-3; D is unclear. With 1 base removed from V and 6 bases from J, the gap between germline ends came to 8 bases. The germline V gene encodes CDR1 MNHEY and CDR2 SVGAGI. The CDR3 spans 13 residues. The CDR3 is CASSYFGGDTQYF. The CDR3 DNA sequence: TGTGCCAGCAGTTACTTCGGCGGCGATACGCAGTATTTT.

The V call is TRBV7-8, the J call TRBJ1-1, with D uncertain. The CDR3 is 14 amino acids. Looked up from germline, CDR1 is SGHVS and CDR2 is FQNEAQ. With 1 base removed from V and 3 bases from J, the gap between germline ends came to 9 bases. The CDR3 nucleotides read TGTGCCAGCAGCTTAGGACTCGGATACACTGAAGCTTTCTTT. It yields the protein CASSLGLGYTEAFF.

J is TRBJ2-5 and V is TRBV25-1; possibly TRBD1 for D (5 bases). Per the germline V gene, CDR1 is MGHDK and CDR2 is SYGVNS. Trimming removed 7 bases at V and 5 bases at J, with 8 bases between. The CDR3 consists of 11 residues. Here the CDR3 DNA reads TGTGCCAGCACAGGGTATGAGACCCAGTACTTC. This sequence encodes CASTGYETQYF.

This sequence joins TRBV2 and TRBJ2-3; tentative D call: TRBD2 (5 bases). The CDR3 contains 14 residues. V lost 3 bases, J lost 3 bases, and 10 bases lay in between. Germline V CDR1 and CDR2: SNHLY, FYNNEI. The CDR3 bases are TGTGCCAGCAGTGAGAGGCCGGGGACAGATACGCAGTATTTT. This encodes CASSERPGTDTQYF.

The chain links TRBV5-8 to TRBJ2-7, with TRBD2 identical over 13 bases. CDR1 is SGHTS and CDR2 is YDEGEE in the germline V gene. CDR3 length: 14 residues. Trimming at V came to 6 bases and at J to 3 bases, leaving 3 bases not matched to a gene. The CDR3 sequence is CASIRLAGGYEQYF. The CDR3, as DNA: TGTGCCAGCATCAGACTAGCGGGGGGCTACGAGCAGTACTTC.

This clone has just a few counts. CDR3 protein: CASSQGVYEQYF. The CDR3 DNA follows: TGTGCCAGCAGCCAGGGGGTATACGAGCAGTACTTC. The chain combines TRBV6-1 with TRBJ2-7, with TRBD1 matching 7 bases. Germline loops: CDR1 MNHNS, CDR2 SASEGT. V dropped 6 bases and J dropped 4; count of bases not matched to a gene: 3. There are 12 residues in the CDR3.